This is a list of T cell receptor beta chains from one sample in a study of STAT5B mutations in CD4+ large granular lymphocyte leukemia. Measured with immunoSEQ multiplex PCR; TCRdb has only the in-frame clones, and not every one. The repertoire holds about 50,000 clones, 65% to 85% seen once, with more than 0.35% in the top ten. Sequenced input: CD4+ T cells from blood buffy coats. The receptor source for this set is a human donor in good health. The conserved cysteine and the conserved F or W are not part of the CDR3 here. A D gene is named only where the DNA matches it firmly.

D gene,J gene,V gene,CDR3 protein
.,TRBJ2-2,TRBV29-1,SVGTKLTGELF
.,TRBJ1-4,TRBV2,AIQGQANEKLF
TRBD1,TRBJ1-5,TRBV5-8,ASSLRQGDNQPQH
TRBD1,TRBJ1-2,TRBV6-1,ASSRQGFYGYT
TRBD1,TRBJ2-2,TRBV6-1,ASRQDRTAGELF
.,TRBJ2-4,TRBV7-7,ASSFAEQDIQY
.,TRBJ1-2,TRBV5-1,ASSSKGSNGYT
TRBD1,TRBJ1-2,TRBV16,ASSQRATGDHGYT
TRBD1,TRBJ1-2,TRBV7-2,ASSPTGDGYT
.,TRBJ1-6,TRBV11-2,ASSLAPGRRDGSPLH
TRBD2,TRBJ2-1,TRBV5-1,ASSFGTSGYNEQF
TRBD2,TRBJ2-3,TRBV9,ASGAGGPDTQY
.,TRBJ2-5,TRBV5-1,ASSIAQEAQY
.,TRBJ1-2,TRBV5-1,ASNRGDGENYGYT
.,TRBJ2-7,TRBV6-1,ASRHYEQY
TRBD2,TRBJ2-1,TRBV7-9,ASTTAGGTRAYNEQF
.,TRBJ2-3,TRBV20-1,SARPTDTQY
.,TRBJ2-3,TRBV7-3,ASSLKARDAIADSTDTQY
TRBD1,TRBJ1-1,TRBV19,ASTLYRATGGETEAF
.,TRBJ1-3,TRBV6-1,ASSENVGNTIY
.,TRBJ1-2,TRBV6-5,ASSYGVSYGYT
.,TRBJ2-7,TRBV7-9,ASLSDNEQY
.,TRBJ2-7,TRBV5-1,ASSLEQGPYEQY
.,TRBJ2-3,TRBV18,ASSPPSGTDTQY
.,TRBJ2-1,TRBV11-2,ASSPKTTQF
TRBD2,TRBJ2-7,TRBV6-5,ASSYQTSGGGEQY
.,TRBJ2-5,TRBV11-2,ASSRKGETQY
.,TRBJ1-1,TRBV2,ASSGGHTEAF
.,TRBJ2-3,TRBV6-6,ASSIGTPSTDTQY
.,TRBJ1-2,TRBV19,ASSMPGMVYGYT